Listed below are T cell receptor beta chains from one sample, sequenced in a study of T cell clones after liver transplantation. This table comes from immunoSEQ multiplex PCR, and its TCRdb copy is limited to in-frame clones, with some not included. The sample has 15,000 to 20,000 clones; around 81% are singletons. Material: CD8+ T cells from blood, obtained 48 months after liver transplant. Every receptor here comes from a human patient who received a liver transplant. A share of the T cells may be of graft donor origin. The CDR3 runs from the conserved cysteine through the conserved F or W. A D gene is named only where the DNA matches it firmly. Expanded clones get a size class; other rows say once, few or many, or leave the size out.

>TRBV6-5|NA|TRBJ1-3|NA
TGTGCCAGCAGTTACTCAGGGGATTGGAACACCATATATTTT
CASSYSGDWNTIYF
>TRBV27|NA|TRBJ2-3|TRBD2
TGTGCCAGCAGTGGCCTAGCGGGAGGGACAGATACGCAGTATTTT
CASSGLAGGTDTQYF
>TRBV19|few|TRBJ2-7|TRBD1
TGTGCCAGTAGTATGGGGACAGGGCAGTACTTC
CASSMGTGQYF
>TRBV30|NA|TRBJ2-1|NA
TGTGCCTGGAGTGCCGGGACACCAAGAAATGAGCAGTTCTTC
CAWSAGTPRNEQFF
>TRBV28|NA|TRBJ2-7|TRBD2
TGTGCCAGCAGCCGAGAGTTAGCGGGGGCCCACCAGAAATCCTACGAGCAGTACTTC
CASSRELAGAHQKSYEQYF
>TRBV7-9|NA|TRBJ1-2|NA
TGTGCCAGCAGCTTAGACTCCGGGATTATTCATGGCTACACCTTC
CASSLDSGIIHGYTF
>TRBV10-3|many|TRBJ2-3|NA
TGTGCCATCAGTGACGGGAAAGATACGCAGTATTTT
CAISDGKDTQYF
>TRBV6-1|NA|TRBJ2-7|TRBD1
TGTGCCAGCAGTGAAGAGGAGACAGGGGGCGCCGAGCAGTACTTC
CASSEEETGGAEQYF
>TRBV29-1|NA|TRBJ2-1|TRBD2
TGCAGCGTTGAGAGCGGGGGGGCCTATGAGCAGTTCTTC
CSVESGGAYEQFF
>TRBV5-6|NA|TRBJ2-7|NA
TGTGCCAGCAGCTGGAGGTCGCAGGCCTACGAGCAGTACTTC
CASSWRSQAYEQYF
>TRBV5-4|once|TRBJ1-1|NA
TGTGCCAGCAGCTTGGGGGCAGCCGAAGCTTTCTTT
CASSLGAAEAFF
>TRBV11-2|NA|TRBJ2-7|NA
TGTGCCAGCAGCTTAGAGGCAGGTAGCTACTACGAGCAGTACTTC
CASSLEAGSYYEQYF
>TRBV19|NA|TRBJ1-1|NA
TGTGCCAGTAGTAGAGCCACTGAAGCTTTCTTT
CASSRATEAFF
>TRBV7-3|medium-sized|TRBJ2-7|NA
TGTGCCAGCAGCTTATCGGGGCCCTGGGACGAGCAGTACTTC
CASSLSGPWDEQYF
>TRBV7-3|few|TRBJ2-7|NA
TGTGCCAGCAGCCCAAAACCTGCGGGTTACTACGAGCAGTACTTC
CASSPKPAGYYEQYF
>TRBV27|once|TRBJ2-7|NA
TGTGCCAGCAGTTTAACAGCTCGGACCTCCTACGAGCAGTACTTC
CASSLTARTSYEQYF
>TRBV9|NA|TRBJ2-1|TRBD2
TGTGCCAGCAGCCCGACCGGGACTAACAATGAGCAGTTCTTC
CASSPTGTNNEQFF
>TRBV6-1|NA|TRBJ1-2|TRBD1
TGTGCCAGCAGTGCCGAGACAGGGGGCTACTATGGCTACACCTTC
CASSAETGGYYGYTF
>TRBV7-9|few|TRBJ2-2|NA
TGTGCCAGCAGCTCCCAGCGGGGACAAACCGGGGAGCTGTTTTTT
CASSSQRGQTGELFF
>TRBV20-1|NA|TRBJ2-1|NA
TGCAGTGCCGCCCCGGGACTGGATATCTTC
CSAAPGLDIF
>TRBV11-2|NA|TRBJ2-7|TRBD1
TGTGCCAGCAGCTTGGACAGGGGATTCCCCTACGAGCAGTACTTC
CASSLDRGFPYEQYF
>TRBV27|NA|TRBJ1-5|NA
TGTGCCAGCAGTTTGGGTCAGCAAAATCAGCCCCAGCATTTT
CASSLGQQNQPQHF
>TRBV19|NA|TRBJ1-5|NA
TGTGCCGCCGGGGCGCCCCAGCATTTT
CAAGAPQHF